This entry lists 3 T cell receptor beta chains sequenced from one sample in a study of T cells after yellow fever vaccination. TCRdb independently ran MiXCR on the 5' RACE reads; one entry per CDR3 protein. Among just over 250,000 distinct CDR3 sequences listed, around 5.2% were seen once. Source: CD4+ T cells sorted from PBMCs, taken on the day of the yellow fever booster vaccination. These TCRs come from a man younger than 35 who received the YFV17D yellow fever vaccine.

This clonotype was counted at least ten times. The rearrangement uses TRBV6-6 and TRBJ2-3, with 8 positions matching TRBD1. This CDR3 region has 15 residues. Germline values: CDR1 MNHNY, CDR2 SVGAGI (reference sequence). After removal of 5 bases from V and 1 base from J, the junction contained 5 bases not matched to a gene. The CDR3 spells CASSHPGQGTDTQYF. Here the CDR3 DNA reads TGTGCCAGCAGTCACCCGGGACAGGGCACAGATACGCAGTATTTT.

V usage is TRBV5-1 and J usage is TRBJ2-2; D is undetermined. This CDR3 has 15 amino acids. V was clipped by 1 base and J by 0 bases, with 7 bases between them. The germline gives CDR1 SGHRS, CDR2 YFSETQ. CDR3 nucleotide sequence: TGCGCCAGCAGCTTGACAGCTACGAACACCGGGGAGCTGTTTTTT. It translates to CASSLTATNTGELFF.

Many counts were recorded for this clonotype. This sequence joins TRBV18 and TRBJ1-2; D gene unclear. CDR1 is KGHSH, CDR2 LQKENI, per germline. V was pared by 5 bases and J by 1 base, with 11 bases between. This CDR3 region has 14 residues. DNA for the CDR3: TGTGCCAGCTCATTTGGACGGAGTAACTATGGCTACACCTTC. This codes for CASSFGRSNYGYTF.